This passage covers 26 T cell receptor beta chains from one sample sequenced in a study of T cell responses to AZD1222 COVID-19 vaccine. Libraries were prepared by immunoSEQ multiplex PCR; TCRdb keeps only in-frame clonotypes and omits some of them. The sample lists around 72,000 clones, over 75% occurring once. The source material was peripheral blood, sampled on day 0 of AZD1222 vaccination. The receptors originated from an adult in good health.

Many counts were recorded for this clone. The chain uses TRBV7-9 and TRBJ2-1; 9 bases map to TRBD1. CDR3 length: 14 residues. Unmatched junction bases numbered 7, after V lost 6 bases and J lost 7 bases. Per the germline V gene, CDR1 is SEHNR and CDR2 is FQNEAQ (reference sequence). The CDR3 protein is CASSPDRGTNEQFF. CDR3 DNA: TGTGCCAGCAGTCCCGACAGGGGGACTAATGAGCAGTTCTTC.

Here the CDR3 DNA reads TGTGCCAGCAGCGTAGCAAGGACCCCTACCAGTGAGCAGTTCTTC. This encodes CASSVARTPTSEQFF. The V and J genes are TRBV9 and TRBJ2-1; D ambiguous. Germline V CDR1 and CDR2: SGDLS, YYNGEE. V gave up 0 bases and J gave up 9 bases, with 16 bases separating them. This CDR3 is built from 15 residues. The complete variable domain, with remaining parts taken from reference TRBV9 and TRBJ2-1, reads DSGVTQTPKHLITATGQRVTLRCSPRSGDLSVYWYQQSLDQGLQFLIQYYNGEERAKGNILERFSAQQFPDLHSELNLSSLELGDSALYFCASSVARTPTSEQFFGPGTRLTVL.

The V call is TRBV6-5, the J call TRBJ1-2, with TRBD1 as a possible D gene (6 bases). Germline V gene sequence: CDR1 MNHEY, CDR2 SVGAGI. The CDR3 has 15 amino acids. Trimming took 8 bases from V and 1 from J, leaving 17 bases between them. This CDR3 is CASGRWTDINYGYTF. The CDR3 DNA is TGTGCCAGCGGCCGATGGACAGATATTAACTATGGCTACACCTTC.

The rearrangement links TRBV24-1 to TRBJ2-1; D perhaps matches TRBD2 (5 bases). From germline, CDR1 is KGHDR and CDR2 SFDVKD. V lost 5 bases, J lost 9 bases, and 10 bases lay in between. The CDR3 consists of 12 residues. CDR3 in amino acids: CATSVNGVEQFF. The DNA for the CDR3 is TGTGCCACCAGTGTTAACGGGGTTGAGCAGTTCTTC.

This chain joins TRBV7-2 and TRBJ1-6; D call uncertain. The germline gives CDR1 SGHTA, CDR2 FQGNSA. Between the trimmed V and J ends, which lost 5 bases and 3 bases, there was a span of 11 bases. The CDR3 spans 15 residues. The CDR3 sequence is CASSLSPNYNSPLHF. CDR3 DNA: TGTGCCAGCAGCCTGAGTCCCAACTATAATTCACCCCTCCACTTT.

This chain uses TRBV12-5 with TRBJ1-1, with D tentatively TRBD1 (5 bases). Germline CDR1 is LGHNT and CDR2 is FRNRAP. V lost 2 bases and J lost 7, with 11 bases in between. CDR3 length equals 13 residues. CDR3 nucleotide sequence: TGTGCTAGTGGTTTGTCCCTCCAGGGTGAAGCTTTCTTT. This gives the protein CASGLSLQGEAFF.

The sample holds a few counts of this clone. The rearrangement links TRBV4-3 to TRBJ1-5, with 8 bases fitting TRBD1. Trimming at V came to 0 bases and at J to 6 bases, leaving 4 bases not matched to a gene. The V gene's germline CDR1 is LGHNA and CDR2 YSLEER. CDR3 length equals 15 residues. This CDR3 reads CASSQDARGLQPQHF. The DNA for the CDR3 is TGCGCCAGCAGCCAAGATGCCAGGGGGCTTCAGCCCCAGCATTTT.

V and J are TRBV7-6 and TRBJ1-4; 7 bases are a match to TRBD1. The V gene end was trimmed by 4 bases and the J gene end by 8 bases; junction bases not matched to a gene: 10. The CDR3 sequence is 15 residues long. From germline, CDR1 is SGHVS and CDR2 FNYEAQ. CDR3 sequence: CASSSATGAGEKLFF. DNA for the CDR3: TGTGCCAGCAGCTCGGCTACAGGGGCAGGGGAAAAACTGTTTTTT.

The chain is built from TRBV7-9 and TRBJ1-5, with 9 bases that match TRBD1. Germline CDR1 is SEHNR and CDR2 is FQNEAQ (reference sequence). The CDR3 is 17 amino acids. V gave up 1 base and J gave up 4 bases; unmatched junction bases: 8. For the CDR3, the DNA is TGTGCCAGCAGCTTAGAGTATGGGACAGGGAATAATCAGCCCCAGCATTTT. Translated, it gives CASSLEYGTGNNQPQHF.

The V call is TRBV7-9, the J call TRBJ1-1, with D tentatively TRBD1 (5 bases). Germline V CDR1 and CDR2: SEHNR, FQNEAQ (reference sequence). The CDR3 spans 14 residues. With 5 bases removed from V and 3 bases from J, the gap between germline ends came to 13 bases. The CDR3 sequence: CASSPRVIDTEAFF. In DNA, the CDR3 is TGTGCCAGCAGCCCCAGGGTAATCGACACTGAAGCTTTCTTT.

CDR3 in amino acids: CASSQGTNSPLHF. The CDR3 DNA sequence: TGTGCCAGCAGCCAAGGGACCAATTCACCCCTCCACTTT. The chain is built from TRBV4-2 and TRBJ1-6; D not resolved. The CDR3 has 13 residues. In germline, CDR1 is LGHNA, CDR2 YNFKEQ. The V end was cut by 1 base, the J end by 7 bases, with 5 bases between.

This chain links TRBV5-1 with TRBJ1-2, with 8 bases lining up with TRBD1. V lost 4 bases, J lost 6 bases, and 11 bases stayed unmatched. CDR3 length: 15 residues. In germline, CDR1 is SGHRS, CDR2 YFSETQ. In DNA form, the CDR3 reads TGCGCCAGCAGCGAAGACAGGGGAGTATGGGATGGCTACACCTTC. Amino acid sequence: CASSEDRGVWDGYTF.

This chain joins TRBV9 and TRBJ1-2; weak D call: TRBD1 (5 bases). V lost 3 bases, J lost 4 bases, and 22 bases lay in between. The germline CDR1 and CDR2 sequences are SGDLS and YYNGEE. The CDR3 has 17 amino acids. The CDR3 nucleotides read TGTGCCAGCAGCGAGGGACCTAAAGCAGAGCAGGGCTATGGCTACACCTTC. Amino acids: CASSEGPKAEQGYGYTF.

V usage is TRBV10-2 and J usage is TRBJ2-7, with 8 bases identical to TRBD2. Losses at the gene ends were 3 bases for V and 0 bases for J; bases not matched to a gene: 4. The CDR3 is 15 residues long. Germline CDR1 and CDR2: WSHSY and SAAADI. The CDR3 nucleotides read TGCGCCAGCAGTGAACGGGGGGGGAGCTCCTACGAGCAGTACTTC. This encodes CASSERGGSSYEQYF.

This chain connects TRBV28 to TRBJ1-5; TRBD1 is a possible D gene (5 bases). Germline V gives CDR1 MDHEN, CDR2 SYDVKM. Trimming left V 3 bases short and J 2 bases short, with 11 bases between. The CDR3 runs to 15 residues. CDR3 sequence: CASSFGDSRNQPQHF. The CDR3 DNA reads as TGTGCCAGCAGTTTTGGTGACAGTCGCAATCAGCCCCAGCATTTT.

The V and J genes are TRBV5-1 and TRBJ2-3; TRBD2 is a possible D gene (7 bases). There are 19 residues in the CDR3. V gave up 0 bases and J gave up 0 bases, with 20 bases separating them. In germline, CDR1 is SGHRS, CDR2 YFSETQ. The CDR3 loop is CASSLAGIGGAFSTDTQYF. In nucleotides, the CDR3 is TGCGCCAGCAGCTTGGCCGGTATAGGGGGGGCTTTTAGCACAGATACGCAGTATTTT. Full variable domain (remainder filled in from reference TRBV5-1 and TRBJ2-3): KAGVTQTPRYLIKTRGQQVTLSCSPISGHRSVSWYQQTPGQGLQFLFEYFSETQRNKGNFPGRFSGRQFSNSRSEMNVSTLELGDSALYLCASSLAGIGGAFSTDTQYFGPGTRLTVL.

The chain employs TRBV5-8 and TRBJ2-3; 12 nucleotides agree with TRBD2. The CDR3 is 16 residues long. V lost 2 bases and J lost 5; bases outside the gene matches: 6. Germline V gene lookup returns CDR1 SGHTS and CDR2 YDEGEE. The CDR3 loop reads CASSLPSGGARDTQYF. For the CDR3, the DNA is TGTGCCAGCAGCTTACCTAGCGGGGGGGCCAGAGATACGCAGTATTTT.

The chain is built from TRBV4-1 and TRBJ2-5; 7 nucleotides align to TRBD2. Germline values: CDR1 MGHRA, CDR2 YSYEKL. The J segment lost 3 bases and the V segment lost 5 bases, leaving 9 bases of the junction unmatched. The CDR3 is 15 amino acids. The CDR3 loop reads CASSSRLAAKETQYF. DNA for the CDR3: TGCGCCAGCAGCTCCCGTCTAGCGGCTAAAGAGACCCAGTACTTC.

This chain links TRBV19 with TRBJ1-2; D not resolved. The germline CDR1 and CDR2 sequences are LNHDA and SQIVND (reference sequence). The V gene lost 1 base and the J gene lost 0 bases, with 6 bases spanning the gap. The CDR3 runs 14 residues. CDR3 protein: CASSIGRANYGYTF. The CDR3 DNA is TGTGCCAGTAGTATAGGGCGAGCTAACTATGGCTACACCTTC.

This clone was found once. The CDR3 loop reads CASSPGQGALGTEAFF. DNA of the CDR3: TGTGCCAGCAGCCCCGGACAGGGGGCGCTTGGCACTGAAGCTTTCTTT. J is TRBJ1-1 and V is TRBV4-2; 11 bases line up with TRBD1. Germline lookup yields CDR1 LGHNA and CDR2 YNFKEQ. The CDR3 has 16 residues. The ends lost 4 bases at V and 4 bases at J; junction bases unmatched: 8.

The J gene is TRBJ2-1, the V gene TRBV30; 8 bases are a match to TRBD1. The CDR3 contains 14 residues. With 4 bases clipped from V and 6 bases from J, the junction kept 8 bases outside the gene matches. Germline CDR1 GTSNPN, CDR2 SVGIG (reference sequence). The CDR3 sequence is CAWKGTGLPNEQFF. In DNA, the CDR3 is TGTGCCTGGAAAGGGACAGGTCTTCCCAATGAGCAGTTCTTC.

The J gene is TRBJ2-1, the V gene TRBV6-6, with 14 bases lining up with TRBD2. The CDR3 has 14 residues. The germline V gene encodes CDR1 MNHNY and CDR2 SVGAGI (reference sequence). The V and J ends lost 6 bases and 9 bases, in that order; junction bases with no gene match: 4. The CDR3 protein is CASRGLAGDIEQFF. The CDR3 DNA is TGTGCCAGCAGGGGACTAGCGGGGGATATTGAGCAGTTCTTC.

This clone was seen only once. The rearrangement joins TRBV2 to TRBJ1-2; D ambiguous. The CDR3 spans 14 residues. With 6 bases removed from V and 5 bases from J, the gap between germline ends came to 16 bases. Germline V lookup: CDR1 SNHLY, CDR2 FYNNEI. CDR3 DNA: TGTGCCAGCAGGACGGGCCTGAGGAATTATGGCTACACCTTC. Encoded protein: CASRTGLRNYGYTF.

V and J are TRBV5-1 and TRBJ1-3, with D hard to call. Trimming left V 0 bases short and J 0 bases short, with 7 bases between. The CDR3 extends over 15 amino acids. Germline V gene data show CDR1 as SGHRS and CDR2 as YFSETQ. The CDR3 loop is CASSLALDSGNTIYF. The CDR3 DNA is TGCGCCAGCAGCTTGGCCCTGGACTCTGGAAACACCATATATTTT.

J is TRBJ2-3 and V is TRBV10-2, with 14 bases identical to TRBD2. The CDR3 has 15 amino acids. Germline V gives CDR1 WSHSY, CDR2 SAAADI. The V gene end was trimmed by 2 bases and the J gene end by 6 bases; junction bases not matched to a gene: 1. CDR3 sequence (DNA): TGCGCCAGCAGTGAGGGACTAGCGGGGGGTGATACGCAGTATTTT. This encodes CASSEGLAGGDTQYF.

This chain connects TRBV7-2 to TRBJ1-4; the D gene is possibly TRBD1 (5 bases). Deletions cut 1 base from V and 8 bases from J, with 14 bases between. Germline V gives CDR1 SGHTA, CDR2 FQGNSA. This CDR3 region has 15 residues. The CDR3 sequence is CASSLVGGEGEKLFF. The CDR3 DNA follows: TGTGCCAGCAGCTTAGTTGGGGGAGAAGGCGAAAAACTGTTTTTT.